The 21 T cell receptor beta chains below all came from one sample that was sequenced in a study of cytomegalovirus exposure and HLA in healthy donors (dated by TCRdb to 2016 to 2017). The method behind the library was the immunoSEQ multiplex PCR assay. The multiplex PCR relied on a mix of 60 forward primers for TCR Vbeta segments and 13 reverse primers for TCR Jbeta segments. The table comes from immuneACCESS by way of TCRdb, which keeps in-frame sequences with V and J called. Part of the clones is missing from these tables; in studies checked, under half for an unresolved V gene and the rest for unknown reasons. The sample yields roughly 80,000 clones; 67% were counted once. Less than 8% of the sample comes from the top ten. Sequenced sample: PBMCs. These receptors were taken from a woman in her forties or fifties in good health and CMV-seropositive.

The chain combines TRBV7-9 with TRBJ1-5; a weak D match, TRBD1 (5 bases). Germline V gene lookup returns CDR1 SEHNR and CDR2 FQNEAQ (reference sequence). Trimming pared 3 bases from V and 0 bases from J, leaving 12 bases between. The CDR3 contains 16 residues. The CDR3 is CASSLERGASNQPQHF. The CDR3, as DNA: TGTGCCAGCAGCTTGGAGCGGGGCGCTAGCAATCAGCCCCAGCATTTT.

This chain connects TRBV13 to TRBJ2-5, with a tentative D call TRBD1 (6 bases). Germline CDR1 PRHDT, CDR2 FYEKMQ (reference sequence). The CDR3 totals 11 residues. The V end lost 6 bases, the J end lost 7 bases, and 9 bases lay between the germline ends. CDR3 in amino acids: CASSIRGTQYF. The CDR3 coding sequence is TGTGCCAGCAGTATCAGGGGGACCCAGTACTTC.

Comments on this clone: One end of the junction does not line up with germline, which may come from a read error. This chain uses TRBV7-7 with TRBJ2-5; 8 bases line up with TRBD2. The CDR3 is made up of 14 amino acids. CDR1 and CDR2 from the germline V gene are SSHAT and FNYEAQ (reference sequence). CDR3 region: CASSSGRGTETQYF. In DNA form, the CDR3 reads TGTGCTAGCAGTTCCGGGAGGGGTACGGAGACCCAGTACTTC.

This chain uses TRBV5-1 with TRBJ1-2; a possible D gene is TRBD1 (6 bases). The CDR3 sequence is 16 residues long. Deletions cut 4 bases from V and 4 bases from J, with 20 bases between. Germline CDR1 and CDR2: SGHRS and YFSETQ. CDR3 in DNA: TGCGCCAGCAGCGAGTTGACAGGTGTAGACGGCTATGGCTACACCTTC. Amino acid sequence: CASSELTGVDGYGYTF.

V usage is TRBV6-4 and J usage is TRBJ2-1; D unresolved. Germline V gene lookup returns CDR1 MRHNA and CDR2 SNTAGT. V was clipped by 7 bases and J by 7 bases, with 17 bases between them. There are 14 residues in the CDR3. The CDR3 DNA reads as TGTGCCAGCAAGGTATTGAGCACTACAAATGAGCAGTTCTTC. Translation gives CASKVLSTTNEQFF.

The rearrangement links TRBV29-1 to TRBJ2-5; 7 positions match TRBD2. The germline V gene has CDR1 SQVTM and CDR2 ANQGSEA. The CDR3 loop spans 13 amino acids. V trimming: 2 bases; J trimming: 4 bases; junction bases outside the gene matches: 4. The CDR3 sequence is CSVEFWEGETQYF. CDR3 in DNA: TGCAGCGTTGAATTCTGGGAGGGAGAGACCCAGTACTTC.

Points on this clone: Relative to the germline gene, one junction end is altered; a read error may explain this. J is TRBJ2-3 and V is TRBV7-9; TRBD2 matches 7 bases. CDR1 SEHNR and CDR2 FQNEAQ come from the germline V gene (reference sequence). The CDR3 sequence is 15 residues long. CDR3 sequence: CAGSLAPIAGNIQYF. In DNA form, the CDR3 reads TGTGCCGGCAGCTTAGCGCCGATAGCGGGTAATATTCAGTATTTT.

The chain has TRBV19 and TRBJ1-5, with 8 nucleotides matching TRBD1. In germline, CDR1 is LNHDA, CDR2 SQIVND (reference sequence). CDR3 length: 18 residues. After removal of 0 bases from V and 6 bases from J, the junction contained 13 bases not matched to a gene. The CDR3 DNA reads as TGTGCCAGTAGTATAGATCGGGGCAGGGGGCGCGAAGGTCAGCCCCAGCATTTT. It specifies CASSIDRGRGREGQPQHF.

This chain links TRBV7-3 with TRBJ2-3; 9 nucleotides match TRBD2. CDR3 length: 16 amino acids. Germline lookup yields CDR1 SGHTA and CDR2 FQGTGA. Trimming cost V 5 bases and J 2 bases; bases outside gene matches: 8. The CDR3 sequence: CASSPGLARDTDTQYF. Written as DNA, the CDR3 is TGTGCCAGCAGCCCCGGACTAGCGAGGGACACAGATACGCAGTATTTT.

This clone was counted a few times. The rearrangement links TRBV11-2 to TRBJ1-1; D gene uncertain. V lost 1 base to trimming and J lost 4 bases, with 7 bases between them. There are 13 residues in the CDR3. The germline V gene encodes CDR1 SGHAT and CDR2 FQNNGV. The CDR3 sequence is CASSLVRGTEAFF. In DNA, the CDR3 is TGTGCCAGCAGCTTAGTCCGGGGCACTGAAGCTTTCTTT.

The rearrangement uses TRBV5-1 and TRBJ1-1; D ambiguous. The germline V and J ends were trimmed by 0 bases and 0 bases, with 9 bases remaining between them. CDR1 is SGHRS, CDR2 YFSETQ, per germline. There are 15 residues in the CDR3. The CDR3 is CASSLVIAMNTEAFF. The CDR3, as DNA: TGCGCCAGCAGCTTGGTGATCGCGATGAACACTGAAGCTTTCTTT.

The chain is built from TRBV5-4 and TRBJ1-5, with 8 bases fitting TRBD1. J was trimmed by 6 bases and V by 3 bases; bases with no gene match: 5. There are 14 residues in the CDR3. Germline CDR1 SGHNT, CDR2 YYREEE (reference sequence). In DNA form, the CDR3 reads TGTGCCAGCAGCTCAGGGGGCACTAGTCAGCCCCAGCATTTT. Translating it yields CASSSGGTSQPQHF.

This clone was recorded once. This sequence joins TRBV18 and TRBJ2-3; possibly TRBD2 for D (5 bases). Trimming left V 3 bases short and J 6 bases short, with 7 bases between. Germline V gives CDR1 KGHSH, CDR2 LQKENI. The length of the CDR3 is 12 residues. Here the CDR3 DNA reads TGTGCCAGCTCACCGACTATCGATACGCAGTATTTT. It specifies CASSPTIDTQYF.

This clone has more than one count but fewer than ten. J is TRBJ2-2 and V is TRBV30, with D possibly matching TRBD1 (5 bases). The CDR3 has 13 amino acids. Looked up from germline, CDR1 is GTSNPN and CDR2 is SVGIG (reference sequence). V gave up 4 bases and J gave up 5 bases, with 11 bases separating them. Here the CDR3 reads CAWTGFSTGELFF. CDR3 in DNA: TGTGCCTGGACAGGGTTTTCGACCGGGGAGCTGTTTTTT.

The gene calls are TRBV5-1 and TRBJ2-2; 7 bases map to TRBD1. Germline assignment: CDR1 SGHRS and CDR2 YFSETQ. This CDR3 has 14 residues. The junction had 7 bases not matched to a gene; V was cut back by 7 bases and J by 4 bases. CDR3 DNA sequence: TGCGCCAGCCGACAGGGATTAAGCACCGGGGAGCTGTTTTTT. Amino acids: CASRQGLSTGELFF.

DNA of the CDR3: TGTGCCAGCAGCTTCCCCCTCGCGGGGGACTCCTACAATGAGCAGTTCTTC. It translates to CASSFPLAGDSYNEQFF. The chain couples TRBV7-2 to TRBJ2-1; 7 nucleotides agree with TRBD2. The CDR3 length is 17 residues. Germline loops: CDR1 SGHTA, CDR2 FQGNSA. V lost 3 bases to trimming and J lost 0 bases; unmatched junction nucleotides: 8.

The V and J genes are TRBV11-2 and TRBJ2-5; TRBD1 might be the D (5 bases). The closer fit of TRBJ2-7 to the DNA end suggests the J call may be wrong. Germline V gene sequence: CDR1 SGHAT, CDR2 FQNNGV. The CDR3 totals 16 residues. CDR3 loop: CASSFPQGSQINEQYF. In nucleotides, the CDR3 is TGTGCCAGCAGCTTCCCCCAGGGTTCCCAAATTAACGAGCAGTACTTC.

The CDR3 is CASSPPPILAGGAGDTQYF. The CDR3 DNA is TGTGCCAGCAGCCCACCCCCGATCCTCGCCGGGGGGGCCGGAGATACGCAGTATTTT. This rearrangement joins TRBV9 to TRBJ2-3; 8 nucleotides match TRBD2. The CDR3 loop spans 19 amino acids. Germline values: CDR1 SGDLS, CDR2 YYNGEE. J gave up 5 bases and V 4 bases, and 21 bases lay outside the gene matches.

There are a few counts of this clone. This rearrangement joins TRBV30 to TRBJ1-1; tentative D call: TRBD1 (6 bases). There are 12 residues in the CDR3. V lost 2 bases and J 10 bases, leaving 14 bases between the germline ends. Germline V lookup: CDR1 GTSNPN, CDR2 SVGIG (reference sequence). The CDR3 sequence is CAWSRTARGAFF. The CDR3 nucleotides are TGTGCCTGGAGTCGGACAGCGAGGGGAGCTTTCTTT.

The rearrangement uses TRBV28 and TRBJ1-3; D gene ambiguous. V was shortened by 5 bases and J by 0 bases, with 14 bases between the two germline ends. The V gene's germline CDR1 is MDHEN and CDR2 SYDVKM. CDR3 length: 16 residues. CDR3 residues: CASSLYTGSSGNTIYF. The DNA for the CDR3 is TGTGCCAGCAGTCTCTACACGGGGAGCTCTGGAAACACCATATATTTT. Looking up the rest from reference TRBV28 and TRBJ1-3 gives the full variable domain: DVKVTQSSRYLVKRTGEKVFLECVQDMDHENMFWYRQDPGLGLRLIYFSYDVKMKEKGDIPEGYSVSREKKERFSLILESASTNQTSMYLCASSLYTGSSGNTIYFGEGSWLTVV.

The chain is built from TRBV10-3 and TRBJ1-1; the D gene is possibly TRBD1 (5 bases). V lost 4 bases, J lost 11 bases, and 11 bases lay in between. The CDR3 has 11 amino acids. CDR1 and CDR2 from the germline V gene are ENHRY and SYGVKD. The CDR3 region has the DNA TGTGCCATCAGTGCCGGGGGAGATGCTTTCTTT. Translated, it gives CAISAGGDAFF.